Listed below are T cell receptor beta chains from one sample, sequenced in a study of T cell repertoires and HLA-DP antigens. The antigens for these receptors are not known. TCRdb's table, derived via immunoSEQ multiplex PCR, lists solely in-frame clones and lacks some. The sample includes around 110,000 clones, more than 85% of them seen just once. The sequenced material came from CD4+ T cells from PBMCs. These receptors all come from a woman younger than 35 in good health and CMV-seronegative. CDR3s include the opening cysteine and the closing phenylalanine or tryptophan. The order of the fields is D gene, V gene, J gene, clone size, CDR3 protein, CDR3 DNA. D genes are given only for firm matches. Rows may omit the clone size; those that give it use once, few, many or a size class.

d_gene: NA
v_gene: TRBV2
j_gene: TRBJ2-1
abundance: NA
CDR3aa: CASSEGPYNEQFF
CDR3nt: TGTGCCAGCAGCGAGGGGCCGTACAATGAGCAGTTCTTC

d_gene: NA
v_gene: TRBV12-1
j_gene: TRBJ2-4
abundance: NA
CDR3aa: CASSPPSGLAESYLAKNIQYF
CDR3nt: TGTGCCAGCAGCCCCCCTTCGGGACTAGCGGAGTCCTACCTAGCCAAAAACATTCAGTACTTC

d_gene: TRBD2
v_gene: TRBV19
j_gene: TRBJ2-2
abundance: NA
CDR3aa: CASSRPSGGTGELFF
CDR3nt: TGTGCCAGTAGTCGCCCTAGCGGGGGAACCGGGGAGCTGTTTTTT

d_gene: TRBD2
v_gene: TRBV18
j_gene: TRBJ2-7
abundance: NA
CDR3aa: CASSPAGGREQYF
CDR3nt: TGTGCCAGCTCACCAGCGGGAGGCCGGGAGCAGTACTTC

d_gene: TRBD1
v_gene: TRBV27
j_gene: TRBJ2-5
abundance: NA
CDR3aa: CASSFYGTGVWETQYF
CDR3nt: TGTGCCAGCAGTTTTTACGGGACAGGGGTCTGGGAGACCCAGTACTTC

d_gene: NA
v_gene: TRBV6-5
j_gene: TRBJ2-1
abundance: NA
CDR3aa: CASSTSLLVREQFF
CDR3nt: TGTGCCAGCAGTACCTCCCTACTAGTCCGTGAGCAGTTCTTC

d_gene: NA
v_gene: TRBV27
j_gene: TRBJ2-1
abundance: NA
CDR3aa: CASSSFSLVVGNNEQFF
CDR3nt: TGTGCCAGCAGTTCCTTTTCCCTAGTGGTGGGAAACAATGAGCAGTTCTTC

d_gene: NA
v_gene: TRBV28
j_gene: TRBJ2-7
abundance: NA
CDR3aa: CASTPVGRNEQYF
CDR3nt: TGTGCCAGCACCCCGGTAGGCAGGAACGAGCAGTACTTC

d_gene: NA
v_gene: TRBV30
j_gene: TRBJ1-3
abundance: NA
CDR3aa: CAWSAGSFSGNTIYF
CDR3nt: TGTGCCTGGAGTGCAGGCTCCTTCTCTGGAAACACCATATATTTT

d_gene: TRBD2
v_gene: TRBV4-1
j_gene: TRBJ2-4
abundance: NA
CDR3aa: CASSQGSSGREGTKNIQYF
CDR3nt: TGCGCCAGCAGCCAAGGATCTAGCGGGAGGGAAGGGACCAAAAACATTCAGTACTTC

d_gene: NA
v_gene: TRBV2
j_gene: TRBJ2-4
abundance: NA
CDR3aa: CASLPRTKKNIQYF
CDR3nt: TGTGCCAGCCTTCCCCGGACAAAGAAAAACATTCAGTACTTC

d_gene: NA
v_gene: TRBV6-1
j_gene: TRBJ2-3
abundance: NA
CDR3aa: CASTRQASTDTQYF
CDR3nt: TGTGCCAGCACTAGACAGGCCAGCACAGATACGCAGTATTTT

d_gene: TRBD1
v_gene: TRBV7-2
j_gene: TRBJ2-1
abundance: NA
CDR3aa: CASSAQPPGQVPDEQFF
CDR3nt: TGTGCCAGCAGCGCGCAACCACCGGGACAGGTCCCGGATGAGCAGTTCTTC

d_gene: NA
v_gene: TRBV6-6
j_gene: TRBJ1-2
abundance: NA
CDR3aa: CASRGTGKALF
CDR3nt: TGTGCCAGCAGGGGAACAGGGAAAGCCCTCTTC

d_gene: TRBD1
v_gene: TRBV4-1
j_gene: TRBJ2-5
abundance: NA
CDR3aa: CASSQGPGQGGLETQYF
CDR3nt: TGCGCCAGCAGCCAAGGGCCGGGACAGGGTGGGTTGGAGACCCAGTACTTC

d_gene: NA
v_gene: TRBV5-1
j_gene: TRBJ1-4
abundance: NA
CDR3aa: CASSLSGSEKLFF
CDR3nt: TGCGCCAGCAGCTTGTCCGGCAGTGAAAAACTGTTTTTT

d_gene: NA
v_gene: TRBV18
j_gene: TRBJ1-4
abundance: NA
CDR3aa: CASSPQVGYEKLFF
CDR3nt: TGTGCCAGCTCACCACAGGTGGGATATGAAAAACTGTTTTTT

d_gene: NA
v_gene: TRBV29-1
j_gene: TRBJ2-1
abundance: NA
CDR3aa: CSGGTAYNEQFF
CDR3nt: TGCAGCGGCGGGACGGCCTACAATGAGCAGTTCTTC

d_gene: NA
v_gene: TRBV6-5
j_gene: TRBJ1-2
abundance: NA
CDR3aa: CASSYSTGGGYTF
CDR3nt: TGTGCCAGCAGTTACTCGACTGGGGGTGGCTACACCTTC

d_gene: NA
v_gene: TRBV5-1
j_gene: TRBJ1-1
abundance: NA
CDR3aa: CASSLVAGIIAEAFF
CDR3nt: TGCGCCAGCAGCTTGGTGGCAGGGATTATCGCTGAAGCTTTCTTT

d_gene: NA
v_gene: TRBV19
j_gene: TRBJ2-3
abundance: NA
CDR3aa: CASSMYGSTDTQYF
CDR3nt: TGTGCCAGTAGTATGTACGGGAGCACAGATACGCAGTATTTT

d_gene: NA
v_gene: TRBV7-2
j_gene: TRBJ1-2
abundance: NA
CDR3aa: CASSLAATASNYGYTF
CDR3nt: TGTGCCAGCAGCTTAGCCGCGACAGCTTCTAACTATGGCTACACCTTC

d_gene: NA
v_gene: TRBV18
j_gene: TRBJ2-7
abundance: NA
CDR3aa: CASSPRPRGVYYEQYF
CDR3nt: TGTGCCAGCTCACCCCGACCCCGCGGGGTGTACTACGAGCAGTACTTC

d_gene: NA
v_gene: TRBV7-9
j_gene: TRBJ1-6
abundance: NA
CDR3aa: CASSLEGAHSPLHF
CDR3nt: TGTGCCAGCAGCTTAGAAGGGGCCCATTCACCCCTCCACTTT

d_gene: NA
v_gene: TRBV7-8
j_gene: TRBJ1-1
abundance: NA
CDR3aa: CASSSREGMAFTEAFF
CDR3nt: TGTGCCAGCAGCTCAAGGGAGGGGATGGCGTTCACTGAAGCTTTCTTT

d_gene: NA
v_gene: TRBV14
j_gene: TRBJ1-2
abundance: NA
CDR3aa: CASSQGGRYGYTF
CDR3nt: TGTGCCAGCAGCCAAGGGGGTCGCTATGGCTACACCTTC

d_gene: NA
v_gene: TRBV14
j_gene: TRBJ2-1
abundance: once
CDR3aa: CASSQSGARDNSYNEQFF
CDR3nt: TGTGCCAGCAGCCAATCAGGAGCTAGGGACAACTCCTACAATGAGCAGTTCTTC

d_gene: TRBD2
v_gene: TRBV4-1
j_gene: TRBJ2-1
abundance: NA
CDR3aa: CASSQDRFRGSGGYNEQFF
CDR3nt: TGCGCCAGCAGCCAAGACCGCTTTAGGGGAAGCGGGGGATACAATGAGCAGTTCTTC

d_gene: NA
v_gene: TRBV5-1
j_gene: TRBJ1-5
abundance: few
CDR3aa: CASSEGESQPQHF
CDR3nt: TGCGCCAGCAGCGAGGGGGAAAGTCAGCCCCAGCATTTT

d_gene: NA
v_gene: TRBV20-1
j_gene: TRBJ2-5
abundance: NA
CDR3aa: CSVLAPPTQYF
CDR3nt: TGCAGTGTCCTAGCCCCGCCGACCCAGTACTTC

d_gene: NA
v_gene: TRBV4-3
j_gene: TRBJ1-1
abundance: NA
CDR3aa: CASSQGGRDTEAFF
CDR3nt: TGCGCCAGCAGCCAAGGGGGCAGGGACACTGAAGCTTTCTTT

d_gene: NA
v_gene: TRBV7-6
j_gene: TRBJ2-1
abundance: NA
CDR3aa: CASSRTAGGYNEQFF
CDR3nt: TGTGCCAGCAGCCGAACCGCGGGTGGATACAATGAGCAGTTCTTC

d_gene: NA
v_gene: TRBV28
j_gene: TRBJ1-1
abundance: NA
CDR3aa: CASSLRQLEAFF
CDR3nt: TGTGCCAGCAGTTTAAGACAGCTCGAAGCTTTCTTT

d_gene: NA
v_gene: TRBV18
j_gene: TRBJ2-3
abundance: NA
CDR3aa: CASSPSLNTDTQYF
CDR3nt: TGTGCCAGCTCACCAAGCCTGAACACAGATACGCAGTATTTT

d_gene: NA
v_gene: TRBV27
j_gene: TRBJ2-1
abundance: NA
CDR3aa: CASSFGGTSYNEQFF
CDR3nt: TGTGCCAGCAGTTTTGGCGGGACCTCCTACAATGAGCAGTTCTTC

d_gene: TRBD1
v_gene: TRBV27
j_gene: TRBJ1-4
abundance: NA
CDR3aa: CASSLVGIRQGRVNEKLFF
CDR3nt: TGTGCCAGCAGTCTTGTGGGGATTCGACAGGGGAGAGTCAATGAAAAACTGTTTTTT

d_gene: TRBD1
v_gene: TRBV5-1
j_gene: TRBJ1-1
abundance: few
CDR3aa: CASSLSTGEGPNTEAFF
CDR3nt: TGCGCCAGCAGCTTGAGTACAGGGGAGGGTCCGAACACTGAAGCTTTCTTT

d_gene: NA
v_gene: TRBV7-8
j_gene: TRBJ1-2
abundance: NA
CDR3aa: CASSSVGLNNYGYTF
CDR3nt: TGTGCCAGCAGCTCAGTCGGGCTCAATAACTATGGCTACACCTTC

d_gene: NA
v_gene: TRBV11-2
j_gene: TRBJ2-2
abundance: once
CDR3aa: CASSLGGRGPTNGELFF
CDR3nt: TGTGCCAGCAGCTTAGGGGGCAGGGGCCCTACGAATGGGGAGCTGTTTTTT

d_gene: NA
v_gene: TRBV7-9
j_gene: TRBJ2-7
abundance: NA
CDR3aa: CASRPRETYEQYF
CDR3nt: TGTGCCAGCAGACCCCGGGAAACCTACGAGCAGTACTTC

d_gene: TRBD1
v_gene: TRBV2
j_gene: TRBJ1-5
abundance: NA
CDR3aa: CASSATGVLLSSNQPQHF
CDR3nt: TGTGCCAGCAGTGCGACAGGGGTTCTCCTCTCAAGTAATCAGCCCCAGCATTTT

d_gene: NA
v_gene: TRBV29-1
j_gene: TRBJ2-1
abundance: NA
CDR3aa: CSFRTDSYNEQFF
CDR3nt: TGCAGCTTTAGGACGGACTCCTACAATGAGCAGTTCTTC

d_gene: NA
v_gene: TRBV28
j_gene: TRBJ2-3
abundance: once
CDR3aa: CASSLGSGYTDTQYF
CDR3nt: TGTGCCAGCAGTTTGGGCAGCGGGTACACAGATACGCAGTATTTT

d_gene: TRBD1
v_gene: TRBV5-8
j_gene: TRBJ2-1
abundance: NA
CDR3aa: CASSTPGQGWDEQFF
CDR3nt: TGTGCCAGCAGCACCCCGGGACAGGGTTGGGATGAGCAGTTCTTC

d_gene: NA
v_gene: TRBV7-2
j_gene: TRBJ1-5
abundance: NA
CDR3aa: CASSLTPGSNQPQHF
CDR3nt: TGTGCCAGCAGCTTAACGCCAGGGTCAAATCAGCCCCAGCATTTT

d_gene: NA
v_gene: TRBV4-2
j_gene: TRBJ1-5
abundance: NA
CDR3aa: CASSHNKGGDEPQHF
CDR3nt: TGTGCCAGCAGCCACAATAAGGGGGGGGATGAGCCCCAGCATTTT

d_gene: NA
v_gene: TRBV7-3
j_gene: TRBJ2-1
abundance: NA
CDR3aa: CASSLTPGAGYNEQFF
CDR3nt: TGTGCCAGCAGCTTAACGCCGGGGGCGGGGTACAATGAGCAGTTCTTC